This TCR beta chain was captured in a study of vaccination and CD4 T cells after COVID-19. The Oncomine TCR Beta short-read assay sequenced DNA from cultured CD4+ T cells. TCRdb itself ran the PCR reads through MiXCR, one entry per CDR3 protein. The top ten hold around 9.6% of the sample, which has about 20,000 distinct CDR3 sequences, more than 45% seen once. The treatment: roughly 10-day PBMC culture with coronavirus spike peptide pools or control peptides (ViraFEST assay). This clonotype was seen more than once but under ten times. Its matching antigen is unknown. The sequencing sample was made of CD4+ T cells from blood, cultured in vitro. The receptor's source is a human donor who had recovered from COVID-19.

CDR3 in amino acids: CASTLSGAVPDTQYF. The CDR3 nucleotides are TGTGCCAGCACCCTTAGCGGGGCGGTCCCAGATACGCAGTATTTT. The chain combines TRBV28 with TRBJ2-3; 8 nucleotides align to TRBD2. The CDR3 is made up of 15 amino acids. Germline V lookup: CDR1 MDHEN, CDR2 SYDVKM. The junction had 10 bases not matched to a gene; V was cut back by 7 bases and J by 4 bases.